This is a list of T cell receptor beta chains from one sample in a study of T cells in Graves' hyperthyroidism and ophthalmopathy. Using its own MiXCR run on the multiplex PCR reads, TCRdb lists one record per CDR3 protein. Of a few hundred thousand distinct CDR3 sequences in the sample, less than 15% were seen once. The sequencing input was blood. Receptor source: a woman in her thirties or forties with Graves' hyperthyroidism that later progressed to Graves' ophthalmopathy. Both conserved end residues are part of each CDR3. D genes are given only for firm matches. Expanded clones are given a class, and other clones once, few, many or no size at all.

-	many	TRBJ1-1	TRBV29-1	CSVGTLNTEAFF	TGCAGCGTTGGGACATTGAACACTGAAGCTTTCTTT
-	many	TRBJ2-2	TRBV20-1	CSAHQGNTGELFF	TGCAGTGCCCATCAGGGAAACACCGGGGAGCTGTTTTTT
TRBD1	-	TRBJ2-5	TRBV12-5	CASGWDQGQPVF	TGTGCTAGTGGTTGGGACCAGGGACAGCCAGTCTTC
-	many	TRBJ1-2	TRBV29-1	CSNLGPDSAPNYGYTF	TGCAGCAATCTTGGACCGGACAGCGCTCCTAACTATGGCTACACCTTC
TRBD2	-	TRBJ2-7	TRBV6-1	CASTAGGNEKYF	TGTGCCAGCACGGCGGGAGGGAACGAGAAGTACTTC
-	-	TRBJ1-1	TRBV20-1	CSAHENTEAFF	TGCAGTGCCCACGAGAACACTGAAGCTTTCTTT
TRBD1	many	TRBJ2-3	TRBV12-3/TRBV12-4	CASSLGTAGTDTQYF	TGTGCCAGCAGTCTGGGGACAGCCGGCACAGATACGCAGTATTTT
-	many	TRBJ1-5	TRBV19	CAPKHDRNQPQHF	TGTGCCCCGAAACACGACAGAAATCAGCCCCAGCATTTT
TRBD1	-	TRBJ2-7	TRBV7-9	CASSATGVRTYEQYF	TGTGCCAGCAGCGCCACAGGGGTTCGTACCTACGAGCAGTACTTC
-	many	TRBJ2-3	TRBV19	CASRDPPAAGTDTQYF	TGTGCCAGTAGGGATCCTCCCGCGGCAGGTACAGATACGCAGTATTTT
-	few	TRBJ2-1	TRBV24-1	CATSEYDEQFF	TGTGCCACCAGTGAGTACGATGAGCAGTTCTTC
TRBD2	many	TRBJ2-5	TRBV18	CASSPQLAQAGETQYF	TGTGCCAGCTCACCACAACTAGCGCAGGCAGGAGAGACCCAGTACTTC
-	-	TRBJ2-7	TRBV6-1	CASSRDSTASYEQYF	TGTGCCAGCAGTCGGGACTCCACGGCGTCCTACGAGCAGTACTTC
-	many	TRBJ2-7	TRBV20-1	CSARAGVGYEQYF	TGCAGTGCTAGAGCAGGGGTTGGGTACGAGCAGTACTTC
-	few	TRBJ1-4	TRBV7-9	CASSLDGLRLNEKLFF	TGTGCCAGCAGCTTAGATGGCCTCAGGCTTAATGAAAAACTGTTTTTT
-	few	TRBJ2-3	TRBV5-6	CASSRPGAGTDTQYF	TGTGCCAGCAGCCGCCCTGGGGCGGGCACAGATACGCAGTATTTT
-	many	TRBJ2-2	TRBV27	CASAPDLYTGELFF	TGTGCCAGCGCCCCCGACCTTTACACCGGGGAGCTGTTTTTT
-	many	TRBJ2-3	TRBV20-1	CSVGTRERGTDTQYF	TGCAGTGTCGGGACGAGGGAGAGAGGGACAGATACGCAGTATTTT
-	few	TRBJ2-7	TRBV10-3	CAIKQNPHGEQYF	TGTGCCATCAAACAGAACCCGCATGGCGAGCAGTACTTC
-	once	TRBJ1-4	TRBV7-9	CASSPQSATNEKLFF	TGTGCCAGCAGCCCACAGTCTGCAACTAATGAAAAACTGTTTTTT
TRBD1	many	TRBJ1-1	TRBV18	CASSGQGRSTEAFF	TGTGCCAGCTCAGGACAGGGGCGGAGCACTGAAGCTTTCTTT
TRBD1	many	TRBJ1-5	TRBV20-1	CSAGDGTGVFQPQHF	TGCAGTGCTGGAGATGGGACAGGGGTTTTTCAGCCCCAGCATTTT
-	many	TRBJ1-3	TRBV6-1	CASSASGLLNTIYF	TGTGCCAGCAGTGCCTCGGGACTGTTAAACACCATATATTTT
-	-	TRBJ2-1	TRBV3-1	CASSQRGDGYEQFF	TGTGCCAGCAGCCAAAGGGGGGATGGCTACGAGCAGTTCTTC
TRBD2	many	TRBJ2-7	TRBV5-1	CASSFASGAYEQYF	TGCGCCAGCAGCTTCGCTAGCGGAGCATACGAGCAGTACTTC
-	many	TRBJ1-5	TRBV20-1	CSAERLMGRSNQPQHF	TGCAGTGCCGAGAGACTGATGGGGCGCAGCAATCAGCCCCAGCATTTT
TRBD2	-	TRBJ2-3	TRBV5-1	CASSFRTSGSFADTQYF	TGCGCCAGCAGCTTTAGGACTAGCGGGAGCTTCGCAGATACGCAGTATTTT
-	many	TRBJ2-3	TRBV2	CASRRDGLGGTDTQYF	TGTGCCAGCAGGCGGGACGGACTTGGAGGTACAGATACGCAGTATTTT
TRBD2	few	TRBJ2-7	TRBV11-3	CASSFGLVGEQYF	TGTGCCAGCAGCTTCGGACTAGTGGGGGAGCAGTACTTC
TRBD1	many	TRBJ2-1	TRBV27	CASSLLGTGYNEQFF	TGTGCCAGCAGCCTCCTTGGGACAGGGTACAATGAGCAGTTCTTC
-	many	TRBJ2-3	TRBV15	CATSSPIRDTQYF	TGTGCCACCAGCAGTCCCATTCGCGATACGCAGTATTTT
-	many	TRBJ2-2	TRBV5-6	CASSPQAGNTGELFF	TGTGCCAGCAGTCCACAGGCGGGTAACACCGGGGAGCTGTTTTTT
TRBD1	many	TRBJ2-5	TRBV3-1	CASSRLQGAGETQYF	TGTGCCAGCAGCCGACTGCAGGGGGCCGGCGAGACCCAGTACTTC
TRBD2	many	TRBJ2-3	TRBV12-3/TRBV12-4	CASSLELAGGGDTQYF	TGTGCCAGCAGTTTAGAACTAGCGGGAGGTGGAGATACGCAGTATTTT
TRBD1	many	TRBJ2-3	TRBV9	CASSHRDRSTDTQYF	TGTGCCAGCAGCCACCGGGACAGAAGCACAGATACGCAGTATTTT